One T cell receptor beta chain is described in this entry. Its antigen remains undetermined. No much larger clone exists at a distance of one base, and base qualities are not known. Looking up the germline V gene yields CDR1 MDHEN and CDR2 SYDVKM. Reading from cysteine to phenylalanine, the CDR3 counts 14 amino acids. Only CDR3 DNA remains: 42 bases, in frame from the first base. V lost 6 bases and J lost 8 bases; the stretch between them is 20 bases long. This record belongs to a study of radiotherapy plus CTLA-4 blockade in lung cancer listed by TCRdb under 2018. In terms of the full investigation: Among enrolled patients, approximately 17% had an objective response and 25% to 35% reached disease control.

In this study, focal radiation therapy paired with CTLA-4 blockade (ipilimumab) was tested in patients who had chemo-refractory metastatic non-small-cell lung cancer. General findings and caveats noted by the study authors: After treatment with radiotherapy and ipilimumab, TCR clones that originated in tumors expanded in peripheral blood. The strongest predictors of response were reported to be early dynamic shifts in blood T cell clones along with a rise in serum interferon-beta following radiation.

The library was obtained by the immunoSEQ multiplex PCR assay. The table comes from immuneACCESS by way of TCRdb, which keeps in-frame sequences with V and J called. Part of the clones is missing from these tables; in studies checked, under half for an unresolved V gene and the rest for unknown reasons. In this sample the table shows around 82,000 clones, around 79% of which occur a single time. Jointly, the top ten make up roughly 22% of the sample. The sequence came from a human donor with non-small cell lung cancer whose response to radiotherapy plus ipilimumab could not be evaluated. Some clones in this sample may be carry-over from other donors' samples. This receptor chain uses TRBV28 and TRBJ2-7; the best D guess is TRBD2, with 5 bases matching. The specimen was peripheral blood, collected from a patient treated with radiotherapy plus ipilimumab. The sequence in DNA is TGTGCCAGCAGCCGAGGGAGTGAGGTCCGAAAGCAGTACTTC. Protein translation: CASSRGSEVRKQYF.